Below, 25 T cell receptor beta chains from the same sample are listed, as sequenced in a study of T cell responses to AZD1222 COVID-19 vaccine. Libraries were prepared by immunoSEQ multiplex PCR; TCRdb keeps only in-frame clonotypes and omits some of them. This table has approximately 170,000 clones, around 90% appearing once. This sample comprised peripheral blood, obtained on day 0 of AZD1222 vaccination. Source of these receptors: an adult in good health.

The table lists this clone with a count of one. V usage is TRBV11-2 and J usage is TRBJ2-3, with D possibly matching TRBD2 (6 bases). The CDR3 is 15 amino acids. Trimming took 5 bases from V and 4 from J, leaving 16 bases between them. Germline V gives CDR1 SGHAT, CDR2 FQNNGV. Written as DNA, the CDR3 is TGTGCCAGCAGCCGCAGGAGGGAAGGGGCAGATACGCAGTATTTT. Encoded protein: CASSRRREGADTQYF. Combining the CDR3 with reference TRBV11-2 and TRBJ2-3 gives the whole variable domain EAGVAQSPRYKIIEKRQSVAFWCNPISGHATLYWYQQILGQGPKLLIQFQNNGVVDDSQLPKDRFSAERLKGVDSTLKIQPAKLEDSAVYLCASSRRREGADTQYFGPGTRLTVL.

The CDR3 region has the DNA TGTGCCAGCAGCACGGGGACTAGCGGGAGTCTCAATGAGCAGTTCTTC. Protein product: CASSTGTSGSLNEQFF. This chain connects TRBV11-2 to TRBJ2-1; 14 bases are a match to TRBD2. The germline gives CDR1 SGHAT, CDR2 FQNNGV. V lost 5 bases to trimming and J lost 6 bases; unmatched junction nucleotides: 6. The CDR3 has 16 residues. Combining the CDR3 with reference TRBV11-2 and TRBJ2-1 gives the whole variable domain EAGVAQSPRYKIIEKRQSVAFWCNPISGHATLYWYQQILGQGPKLLIQFQNNGVVDDSQLPKDRFSAERLKGVDSTLKIQPAKLEDSAVYLCASSTGTSGSLNEQFFGPGTRLTVL.

V usage is TRBV11-2 and J usage is TRBJ1-5; 7 bases map to TRBD1. Germline CDR1 SGHAT, CDR2 FQNNGV. The junction had 5 bases not matched to a gene; V was cut back by 2 bases and J by 7 bases. CDR3 length: 14 residues. CDR3 residues: CASSLSQGEQPQHF. CDR3 bases: TGTGCCAGCAGCTTATCCCAGGGGGAACAGCCCCAGCATTTT.

This chain links TRBV4-1 with TRBJ1-6, with 8 bases that match TRBD1. Germline assignment: CDR1 MGHRA and CDR2 YSYEKL. The CDR3 extends over 15 amino acids. J gave up 9 bases and V 0 bases, and 4 bases lay outside the gene matches. The CDR3 DNA reads TGCGCCAGCAGCCAAGAGGGACAGGCGGCTTCACCCCTCCACTTT. Its protein product is CASSQEGQAASPLHF.

J is TRBJ2-7 and V is TRBV11-2; D not resolved. Trimming removed 4 bases from V and 6 bases from J, with 16 bases in between. Germline V gene lookup returns CDR1 SGHAT and CDR2 FQNNGV. CDR3 length: 14 amino acids. The DNA for the CDR3 is TGTGCCAGCAGCTACTCTCCTCAGGCAACCGAGCAGTACTTC. It codes for CASSYSPQATEQYF.

This chain connects TRBV12-2 to TRBJ2-7; the tabulated D call, TRBD2, remains unverified against the DNA. TRBV12-2 is noted as a pseudogene. The CDR3 length is 11 residues. As DNA, the CDR3 is TGTGCAAGTCTCTTTAAATACGAGCAGTACTTC. This translates into CASLFKYEQYF.

The chain recombines TRBV7-8 with TRBJ2-2, with 10 bases that match TRBD2. The CDR3 consists of 16 residues. After removal of 4 bases from V and 4 bases from J, the junction contained 6 bases not matched to a gene. The V gene's germline CDR1 is SGHVS and CDR2 FQNEAQ. The CDR3 DNA reads as TGTGCCAGCAGCTCCACGGGACTAGCGTCCACCGGGGAGCTGTTTTTT. Protein: CASSSTGLASTGELFF.

V gene TRBV7-3 combines with J gene TRBJ2-3; tentatively, D is TRBD2 (6 bases). The V end lost 1 base, the J end lost 0 bases, and 8 bases lay between the germline ends. The CDR3 runs to 15 residues. Per the germline V gene, CDR1 is SGHTA and CDR2 is FQGTGA. The CDR3 loop reads CASSLMGGSTDTQYF. CDR3 bases: TGTGCCAGCAGCTTAATGGGAGGAAGCACAGATACGCAGTATTTT.

CDR3 region: CASRSSGANVLTF. The CDR3 nucleotides read TGTGCCAGCAGGAGCTCTGGGGCCAACGTCCTGACTTTC. V and J are TRBV27 and TRBJ2-6, with D unclear. Trimming took off 6 bases at V and 0 bases at J, with 3 bases between the two ends. This CDR3 has 13 amino acids. Per germline, CDR1 MNHEY and CDR2 SMNVEV (reference sequence).

This chain uses TRBV10-3 with TRBJ2-7, with TRBD2 as a possible D gene (6 bases). The V and J ends lost 11 bases and 7 bases respectively, with 30 bases between them. The CDR3 is 16 residues long. CDR1 ENHRY and CDR2 SYGVKD come from the germline V gene. The CDR3 DNA is TGTGCCTTAAACCCGGGGACTCGAAGGGGACTTCGGGAGCAGTACTTC. It codes for CALNPGTRRGLREQYF.

V is TRBV2 and J is TRBJ1-1; D is possibly TRBD1 (5 bases). Trimming shortened V by 8 bases and J by 7 bases, and 17 bases separated the two germline ends. The CDR3 spans 13 residues. Germline-derived CDR1 and CDR2 are SNHLY and FYNNEI. The CDR3 coding sequence is TGTGCCAGCCAAAAGGTGGTGGGGGGTGAAGCTTTCTTT. It codes for CASQKVVGGEAFF.

The chain carries TRBV18 and TRBJ2-7; tentatively, D is TRBD1 or TRBD2 (6 bases each). Trimming removed 5 bases at V and 3 bases at J, with 14 bases between. The germline V gene encodes CDR1 KGHSH and CDR2 LQKENI. The CDR3 runs to 14 residues. CDR3: CASSSTGGRYEQYF. The CDR3 nucleotides read TGTGCCAGCTCATCGACCGGGGGCCGCTACGAGCAGTACTTC.

The chain recombines TRBV29-1 with TRBJ1-1; 8 bases align to TRBD1. This CDR3 is 14 amino acids long. After removal of 5 bases from V and 4 bases from J, the junction contained 9 bases not matched to a gene. Germline CDR1 is SQVTM and CDR2 is ANQGSEA. The CDR3 reads CSVYRTGMGTEAFF. The DNA of the CDR3 is TGCAGCGTTTACCGGACAGGGATGGGCACTGAAGCTTTCTTT. Full variable domain (outside the CDR3, taken from reference TRBV29-1 and TRBJ1-1): SAVISQKPSRDICQRGTSLTIQCQVDSQVTMMFWYRQQPGQSLTLIATANQGSEATYESGFVIDKFPISRPNLTFSTLTVSNMSPEDSSIYLCSVYRTGMGTEAFFGQGTRLTVV.

The V and J genes are TRBV28 and TRBJ2-7; possibly TRBD2 for D (5 bases). CDR1 and CDR2 (germline): MDHEN, SYDVKM. The CDR3 spans 13 residues. Deletions cut 5 bases from V and 4 bases from J, with 12 bases between. The DNA of the CDR3 is TGTGCCAGCAGTCCTGGACTGCAATACGAGCAGTACTTC. This sequence encodes CASSPGLQYEQYF.

V is TRBV7-3 and J is TRBJ2-1; D is possibly TRBD1 or TRBD2 (5 bases each). V lost 0 bases, J lost 5 bases, and 14 bases lay in between. CDR3 length equals 16 residues. Germline CDR1 is SGHTA and CDR2 is FQGTGA. DNA of the CDR3: TGTGCCAGCAGCTTAACGTTTCGGGACGGAAACAATGAGCAGTTCTTC. Translating gives CASSLTFRDGNNEQFF.

This CDR3 is CASSLALAEVDEQFF. CDR3 in DNA: TGTGCCAGCAGCTTAGCACTAGCGGAAGTCGATGAGCAGTTCTTC. The chain joins TRBV11-3 to TRBJ2-1, with TRBD2 matching 8 bases. CDR3 length equals 15 residues. V shed 1 base, J shed 8 bases, and the junction held 7 bases outside the gene matches. Germline-derived CDR1 and CDR2 are SGHNT and YENEEA.

V and J are TRBV6-1 and TRBJ1-2; D is undetermined. From germline, CDR1 is MNHNS and CDR2 SASEGT. V shed 3 bases and J shed 10 bases, with 9 bases lying between them. The length of the CDR3 is 11 residues. The DNA for the CDR3 is TGTGCCAGCAGTGAGGTCATCATCTACACCTTC. Translated: CASSEVIIYTF.

This chain connects TRBV6-5 to TRBJ1-2, with 9 bases lining up with TRBD1. The V gene end was trimmed by 5 bases and the J gene end by 8 bases; junction bases not matched to a gene: 6. The CDR3 totals 13 residues. The germline V gene has CDR1 MNHEY and CDR2 SVGAGI. The CDR3, as DNA: TGTGCCAGCAGTCCCGGGACAGGGCGCGGCTACACCTTC. This codes for CASSPGTGRGYTF.

This clone was observed a single time. The chain couples TRBV10-3 to TRBJ1-1; TRBD1 aligns across 11 bases. The CDR3 sequence is 14 residues long. Germline V gene data show CDR1 as ENHRY and CDR2 as SYGVKD. J was trimmed by 10 bases and V by 4 bases; bases with no gene match: 8. The CDR3 nucleotides read TGTGCCATCAGTGGGGGTTGGACAGGGGGCGTAGCTTTCTTT. Its protein product is CAISGGWTGGVAFF.

The chain has TRBV30 and TRBJ2-3, with 7 nucleotides matching TRBD1. The J segment lost 0 bases and the V segment lost 4 bases, leaving 4 bases of the junction unmatched. The germline V gene encodes CDR1 GTSNPN and CDR2 SVGIG (reference sequence). The CDR3 runs to 14 residues. CDR3 protein: CAWTNRGSTDTQYF. The CDR3 bases are TGTGCCTGGACAAACAGGGGAAGCACAGATACGCAGTATTTT.

The genes are TRBV29-1 and TRBJ2-1, with TRBD2 identical over 13 bases. Germline lookup yields CDR1 SQVTM and CDR2 ANQGSEA. The J segment lost 4 bases and the V segment lost 2 bases, leaving 5 bases of the junction unmatched. The CDR3 runs 16 residues. Written as DNA, the CDR3 is TGCAGCGTTGAAATTGGGACTAGCGGGACATACAATGAGCAGTTCTTC. Protein product: CSVEIGTSGTYNEQFF.

This clone was observed a single time. This sequence joins TRBV5-1 and TRBJ2-3, with D tentatively TRBD2 (7 bases). V shed 0 bases and J shed 2 bases, with 13 bases lying between them. The CDR3 runs to 16 residues. CDR1 is SGHRS and CDR2 is YFSETQ in the germline V gene. The CDR3 loop is CASSLGRGASTDTQYF. The CDR3 region has the DNA TGCGCCAGCAGCTTGGGACGGGGGGCCTCCACAGATACGCAGTATTTT.

The rearrangement joins TRBV6-5 to TRBJ2-1, with D perhaps given as TRBD1 or TRBD2 (6 bases each). The V end lost 6 bases, the J end lost 5 bases, and 14 bases lay between the germline ends. CDR3 length: 14 residues. CDR1 is MNHEY, CDR2 SVGAGI, per germline. CDR3 sequence: CASSPRGTHNEQFF. CDR3 DNA: TGTGCCAGCAGCCCCCGGGGGACACACAATGAGCAGTTCTTC.

The chain uses TRBV11-1 and TRBJ2-7, with D possibly being TRBD2 (6 bases). With 7 bases removed from V and 1 base from J, the gap between germline ends came to 11 bases. The CDR3 has 13 amino acids. Germline CDR1 SGHAT, CDR2 FQDESV (reference sequence). The CDR3 here is CASTLADSYEQYF. DNA for the CDR3: TGTGCCAGCACACTAGCCGATTCCTACGAGCAGTACTTC.

CDR3 sequence: CASSAGGGMETEAFF. CDR3 coding DNA: TGCGCCAGCAGCGCTGGTGGGGGTATGGAGACTGAAGCTTTCTTT. The V and J genes are TRBV5-1 and TRBJ1-1, with D tentatively TRBD1 (5 bases). The CDR3 contains 15 residues. Germline V gene data show CDR1 as SGHRS and CDR2 as YFSETQ. Trimming removed 4 bases at V and 5 bases at J, with 18 bases between. Drawing the rest from reference TRBV5-1 and TRBJ1-1, the complete variable domain is KAGVTQTPRYLIKTRGQQVTLSCSPISGHRSVSWYQQTPGQGLQFLFEYFSETQRNKGNFPGRFSGRQFSNSRSEMNVSTLELGDSALYLCASSAGGGMETEAFFGQGTRLTVV.